One and the same sample provided the 15 T cell receptor beta chains below, sequenced in a study of radiotherapy plus CTLA-4 blockade in lung cancer. TCRdb's copy holds only in-frame clones and misses some; the assay was immunoSEQ multiplex PCR. The data show about 120,000 clones, 81% seen once. This specimen was peripheral blood, taken from a patient treated with radiotherapy plus ipilimumab. Receptors were obtained from a human donor with non-small cell lung cancer that progressed on radiotherapy plus ipilimumab. Some clones in this sample may be carry-over from other donors' samples.

This chain connects TRBV7-2 to TRBJ2-5; D is unresolved. Per germline, CDR1 SGHTA and CDR2 FQGNSA. Between the trimmed V and J ends, which lost 5 bases and 7 bases, there was a span of 17 bases. The CDR3 has 14 amino acids. CDR3 region: CASSQRVATATQYF. CDR3 DNA: TGTGCCAGCAGCCAACGGGTCGCGACGGCGACCCAGTACTTC. Based on the CDR3 plus reference TRBV7-2 and TRBJ2-5, the full variable domain is GAGVSQSPSNKVTEKGKDVELRCDPISGHTALYWYRQSLGQGLEFLIYFQGNSAPDKSGLPSDRFSAERTGGSVSTLTIQRTQQEDSAVYLCASSQRVATATQYFGPGTRLLVL.

The V and J genes are TRBV9 and TRBJ2-5, with TRBD2 matching over 8 bases. Trimming removed 0 bases from V and 5 bases from J; junction bases left unmatched: 9. The CDR3 is made up of 16 amino acids. Germline CDR1 reads SGDLS; CDR2 reads YYNGEE. CDR3 coding DNA: TGTGCCAGCAGCGTAGGCGTATCGGGGGGGGCGGAGACCCAGTACTTC. This encodes CASSVGVSGGAETQYF.

The rearrangement uses TRBV5-6 and TRBJ1-1; 7 bases are shared with TRBD1. With V trimmed by 5 bases and J by 4 bases, 5 bases remained unmatched. The CDR3 spans 13 residues. Looked up from germline, CDR1 is SGHDT and CDR2 is YYEEEE. CDR3 coding DNA: TGTGCCAGCAGACAACAGGGGCCCACTGAAGCTTTCTTT. It codes for CASRQQGPTEAFF.

J is TRBJ1-1 and V is TRBV19; D is ambiguous. V lost 7 bases to trimming and J lost 0 bases, with 15 bases between them. Germline assignment: CDR1 LNHDA and CDR2 SQIVND (reference sequence). The CDR3 is 15 residues long. CDR3 coding DNA: TGTGCCAGTACTTCCGTTTATCAGATGAACACTGAAGCTTTCTTT. Its protein product is CASTSVYQMNTEAFF.

The V call is TRBV5-4, the J call TRBJ1-1; no reliable D call. Per the germline V gene, CDR1 is SGHNT and CDR2 is YYREEE (reference sequence). This CDR3 is 13 amino acids long. The V and J ends lost 2 bases and 5 bases respectively, with 10 bases between them. CDR3 nucleotides: TGTGCCAGCAGCTTCCAACGGGGAACTGAAGCTTTCTTT. This translates into CASSFQRGTEAFF.

V is TRBV5-1 and J is TRBJ1-5; TRBD2 aligns across 7 bases. The closer fit of TRBJ2-3 to the DNA end suggests the J call may be wrong. The CDR3 is 15 amino acids. Germline V CDR1 and CDR2: SGHRS, YFSETQ. CDR3 nucleotides: TGCGCCAGCAGCCGAGGGATTCGGGGGGAGCAGCCCCAGTATTTT. This codes for CASSRGIRGEQPQYF.

The gene calls are TRBV29-1 and TRBJ1-2, with 7 bases aligning to TRBD1. In germline, CDR1 is SQVTM, CDR2 ANQGSEA. The junction had 2 bases not matched to a gene; V was cut back by 2 bases and J by 8 bases. This CDR3 is 11 amino acids long. The DNA for the CDR3 is TGCAGCGTTGAAAGGGGGCAAGGCTACACCTTC. It is translated as CSVERGQGYTF.

The chain combines TRBV5-1 with TRBJ2-7; D is undetermined. The CDR3 is made up of 12 amino acids. The V gene's germline CDR1 is SGHRS and CDR2 YFSETQ. The V and J ends lost 1 base and 0 bases respectively, with 2 bases between them. CDR3 DNA: TGCGCCAGCAGCTTGAACTCCTACGAGCAGTACTTC. This translates into CASSLNSYEQYF. Full variable domain (rest looked up from reference TRBV5-1 and TRBJ2-7): KAGVTQTPRYLIKTRGQQVTLSCSPISGHRSVSWYQQTPGQGLQFLFEYFSETQRNKGNFPGRFSGRQFSNSRSEMNVSTLELGDSALYLCASSLNSYEQYFGPGTRLTVT.

This clone was detected a few times. Within the sample, other DNA sequences also encode this same CDR3. The CDR3 reads CASSLGAAYEQYF. The CDR3 DNA is TGTGCCAGCAGCTTGGGGGCGGCCTACGAGCAGTACTTC. The chain is built from TRBV5-5 and TRBJ2-7; no definite D call. CDR3 size: 13 residues. From germline, CDR1 is SGHKS and CDR2 YYEKEE (reference sequence). With 0 bases removed from V and 2 bases from J, the gap between germline ends came to 6 bases.

This chain links TRBV12-5 with TRBJ2-7; no clear D. The CDR3 extends over 15 amino acids. In germline, CDR1 is LGHNT, CDR2 FRNRAP. V gave up 5 bases and J gave up 1 base, with 15 bases separating them. The CDR3 protein is CASGRPSNSSYEQYF. CDR3 coding DNA: TGTGCTAGTGGTCGCCCCTCAAACTCATCCTACGAGCAGTACTTC.

This rearrangement joins TRBV7-6 to TRBJ2-1, with 9 positions matching TRBD2. The V gene's germline CDR1 is SGHVS and CDR2 FNYEAQ. The CDR3 is 17 residues long. The ends lost 1 base at V and 8 bases at J; junction bases unmatched: 12. The CDR3 DNA follows: TGTGCCAGCAGCTTAGAGACCATAAGGCGGGGGGGGCATGAGCAGTTCTTC. The encoded protein is CASSLETIRRGGHEQFF. Filled out from reference TRBV7-6 and TRBJ2-1, the complete variable domain reads GAGVSQSPRYKVTKRGQDVALRCDPISGHVSLYWYRQALGQGPEFLTYFNYEAQQDKSGLPNDRFSAERPEGSISTLTIQRTEQRDSAMYRCASSLETIRRGGHEQFFGPGTRLTVL.

The rearrangement links TRBV21-1 to TRBJ1-1. TRBV21-1 is labeled a pseudogene. This CDR3 contains 12 residues. The CDR3 protein is CATGGANTEAFF. The CDR3 DNA sequence: TGTGCCACCGGAGGGGCTAACACTGAAGCTTTCTTT.

This sequence joins TRBV19 and TRBJ1-2, with 7 nucleotides matching TRBD1. This CDR3 is 14 amino acids long. The trim removed 4 bases at V and 8 bases at J, leaving 10 bases unmatched. The germline V gene has CDR1 LNHDA and CDR2 SQIVND (reference sequence). The CDR3 sequence is CASSTRDSGLGYTF. In DNA form, the CDR3 reads TGTGCCAGTAGTACCCGGGACAGCGGATTGGGCTACACCTTC.

This clone has just a few counts. The CDR3 nucleotides read TGTGCCAGCTCCCTAGCGGGGGGTCACTCTGGGGCCAACGTCCTGACTTTC. Translation: CASSLAGGHSGANVLTF. The gene calls are TRBV18 and TRBJ2-6, with TRBD2 matching over 11 bases. The germline gives CDR1 KGHSH, CDR2 LQKENI. With 6 bases clipped from V and 0 bases from J, the junction kept 4 bases outside the gene matches. There are 17 residues in the CDR3.

The rearrangement joins TRBV5-4 to TRBJ1-1; D not resolved. The V and J ends lost 0 bases and 0 bases respectively, with 15 bases between them. The V gene's germline CDR1 is SGHNT and CDR2 YYREEE (reference sequence). There are 17 residues in the CDR3. The CDR3 region has the DNA TGTGCCAGCAGCTTGGGAAGGTCCTCGGGCCTGAACACTGAAGCTTTCTTT. Translating gives CASSLGRSSGLNTEAFF.